The present T cell receptor (beta chain) was sequenced within a study of regulatory T cells in long-lasting Graves disease. Study in general: With positive TSH receptor antibodies and over 5 years of antithyroid drugs, Graves' disease was considered persistent. Overall study findings and caveats: Newly diagnosed Graves' patients exceeded persistent ones in TCR diversity. Under persistent disease, TRBV28, TRBJ1-2 and TRBJ2-5 were used preferentially. Sharing of public clonotypes was greater in persistent patients (about 2,700) than in new patients (roughly 880).

Construction of TCR beta libraries relied on iRepertoire HTBI primers and on Arm-PCR targeting CDR3 regions. TCRdb reprocessed the multiplex PCR reads with MiXCR, giving one entry per CDR3 protein. The table lists about 660,000 distinct CDR3 sequences, about 32% of them singletons. This clonotype was observed at least ten times. Its antigen is unidentified. The CDR3 covers 16 residues. The V gene lost 6 bases and the J gene lost 0 bases, with 17 bases spanning the gap. Time point noted: persistent/refractory GD, antithyroid drugs over 5 years with positive TRAb. Extracted RNA from PBMCs served as the source of the TCR library.

V gene TRBV12-3 or TRBV12-4 combines with J gene TRBJ1-2, with TRBD1 as a possible D gene (5 bases). This sequence originates from a female donor with Graves disease. This specimen consisted of peripheral blood mononuclear cells (PBMCs), obtained when the disease was refractory, from a patient treated with antithyroid drugs. The CDR3 DNA sequence: TGTGCCAGCAGCCCCATAGGTCGGGGCGCTAACTATGGCTACACCTTC. Translated, it gives CASSPIGRGANYGYTF.